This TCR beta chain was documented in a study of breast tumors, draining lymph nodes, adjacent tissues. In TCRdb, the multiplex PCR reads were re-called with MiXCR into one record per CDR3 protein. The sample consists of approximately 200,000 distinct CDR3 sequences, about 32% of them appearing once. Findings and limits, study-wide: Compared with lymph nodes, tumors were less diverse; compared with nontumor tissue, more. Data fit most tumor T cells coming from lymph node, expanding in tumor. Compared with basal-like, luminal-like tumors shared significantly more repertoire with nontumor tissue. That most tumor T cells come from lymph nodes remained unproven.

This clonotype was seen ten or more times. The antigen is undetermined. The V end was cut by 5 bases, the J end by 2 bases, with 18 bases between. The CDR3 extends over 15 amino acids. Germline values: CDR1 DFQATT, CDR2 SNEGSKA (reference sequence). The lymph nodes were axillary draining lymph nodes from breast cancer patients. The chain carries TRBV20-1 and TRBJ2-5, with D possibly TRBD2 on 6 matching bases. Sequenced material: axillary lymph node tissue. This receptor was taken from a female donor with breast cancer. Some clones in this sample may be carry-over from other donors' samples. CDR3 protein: CSAWDSKEVQETQYF. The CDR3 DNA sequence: TGCAGTGCTTGGGACTCTAAAGAGGTACAAGAGACCCAGTACTTC.